The rows below give T cell receptor beta chains drawn from one sample of a study of CD8 T cells in ankylosing spondylitis. Each CDR3 protein is one row after TCRdb ran MiXCR on the 5' RACE reads. The data show about 130,000 distinct CDR3 sequences, about 7% seen once. Sequencing used blood, either unsorted or a sorted T cell fraction (not recorded which). The receptors come from a female donor with ankylosing spondylitis or in good health (not recorded which). The CDR3 runs from the conserved cysteine through the conserved F or W. Fields, in order: V gene, J gene, D gene, clone size, CDR3 DNA, CDR3 protein. D genes are given only for firm matches. A clone size is listed for some rows: how often the clone was seen (once, few, many), or a class if it is expanded.

v_gene: TRBV7-2; j_gene: TRBJ1-1; d_gene: NA; abundance: many; CDR3nt: TGTGCCAGCAGCCGAGGGGGGGTCGAGACTGAAGCTTTCTTT; CDR3aa: CASSRGGVETEAFF
v_gene: TRBV7-8; j_gene: TRBJ2-7; d_gene: NA; abundance: many; CDR3nt: TGTGCCAGCAGCTTAGCACAGCGGAATTACGAGCAGTACTTC; CDR3aa: CASSLAQRNYEQYF
v_gene: TRBV20-1; j_gene: TRBJ2-1; d_gene: NA; abundance: many; CDR3nt: TGCAGTGCTAGAGGAGGGCAGCTCTACAATGAGCAGTTCTTC; CDR3aa: CSARGGQLYNEQFF
v_gene: TRBV6-1; j_gene: TRBJ2-5; d_gene: TRBD2; abundance: many; CDR3nt: TGTGCCAGCAGTGTATTAGGACTAGCCGGGGAGACCCAGTACTTC; CDR3aa: CASSVLGLAGETQYF
v_gene: TRBV12-3/TRBV12-4; j_gene: TRBJ2-7; d_gene: NA; abundance: many; CDR3nt: TGTGCCAGCACTTTTGGGGGCCCCGGGATCTACGAGCAGTACTTC; CDR3aa: CASTFGGPGIYEQYF
v_gene: TRBV10-3; j_gene: TRBJ1-4; d_gene: NA; abundance: many; CDR3nt: TGTGCCACCGACGGACGGAGTAATGAAAAACTGTTTTTT; CDR3aa: CATDGRSNEKLFF
v_gene: TRBV7-2; j_gene: TRBJ1-2; d_gene: TRBD1; abundance: NA; CDR3nt: TGTGCCAGCAGCAGACAGGGGGCTACATATGGCTACACCTTC; CDR3aa: CASSRQGATYGYTF
v_gene: TRBV28; j_gene: TRBJ2-3; d_gene: TRBD1; abundance: few; CDR3nt: TGTGCCAGCAGTCCTCGGACAGGGGGTTCGACAGATACGCAGTATTTT; CDR3aa: CASSPRTGGSTDTQYF
v_gene: TRBV7-3; j_gene: TRBJ2-1; d_gene: NA; abundance: many; CDR3nt: TGTGCCAGCAGCTTAGGAGGGTCCCATGAGCAGTTCTTC; CDR3aa: CASSLGGSHEQFF
v_gene: TRBV11-2; j_gene: TRBJ2-7; d_gene: NA; abundance: many; CDR3nt: TGTGCCAGCAGCTTAGCCCAGTACGAGCAGTACTTC; CDR3aa: CASSLAQYEQYF
v_gene: TRBV15; j_gene: TRBJ1-2; d_gene: NA; abundance: few; CDR3nt: TGTGCCACCAGCAGAGCCAGGGGCTCTAACTATGGCTACACCTTC; CDR3aa: CATSRARGSNYGYTF
v_gene: TRBV29-1; j_gene: TRBJ1-2; d_gene: NA; abundance: many; CDR3nt: TGCAGCGTTGAACGCGCTGATGGCTACACCTTC; CDR3aa: CSVERADGYTF
v_gene: TRBV7-2; j_gene: TRBJ2-3; d_gene: NA; abundance: many; CDR3nt: TGTGCCAGCAGCTTAGGGTGGGGGACAGATACGCAGTATTTT; CDR3aa: CASSLGWGTDTQYF
v_gene: TRBV2; j_gene: TRBJ2-7; d_gene: NA; abundance: NA; CDR3nt: TGTGCCAGCAGTGAGGCTGTCTCCTACGAGCAGTACTTC; CDR3aa: CASSEAVSYEQYF
v_gene: TRBV28; j_gene: TRBJ2-3; d_gene: NA; abundance: many; CDR3nt: TGTGCCAGCAGTTATCTGCGACCTAGCACAGATACGCAGTATTTT; CDR3aa: CASSYLRPSTDTQYF
v_gene: TRBV4-2; j_gene: TRBJ2-1; d_gene: NA; abundance: few; CDR3nt: TGTGCCAGCAGCCAAGGGGGTAGCGGTGACAATGAGCAGTTCTTC; CDR3aa: CASSQGGSGDNEQFF
v_gene: TRBV4-2; j_gene: TRBJ1-2; d_gene: TRBD1; abundance: few; CDR3nt: TGTGCCAGCAGCCGACCAGGGGGCGCGGAGGGCTACACCTTC; CDR3aa: CASSRPGGAEGYTF
v_gene: TRBV29-1; j_gene: TRBJ1-2; d_gene: TRBD1; abundance: NA; CDR3nt: TGCAGCGTTGGACAGGGAAGGGGAGGCTACACCTTC; CDR3aa: CSVGQGRGGYTF
v_gene: TRBV7-2; j_gene: TRBJ2-7; d_gene: TRBD1; abundance: NA; CDR3nt: TGTGCCAGCAGCTCTGGACAGGGCTACGGGCAGTACTTC; CDR3aa: CASSSGQGYGQYF
v_gene: TRBV6-2/TRBV6-3; j_gene: TRBJ1-1; d_gene: NA; abundance: many; CDR3nt: TGTGCCAGCAGAACAACAGGGAACACTGAAGCTTTCTTT; CDR3aa: CASRTTGNTEAFF
v_gene: TRBV12-3/TRBV12-4; j_gene: TRBJ1-1; d_gene: NA; abundance: many; CDR3nt: TGTGCCAGCAGTTTAGTAATGAACACTGAAGCTTTCTTT; CDR3aa: CASSLVMNTEAFF
v_gene: TRBV15; j_gene: TRBJ1-5; d_gene: NA; abundance: many; CDR3nt: TGTGCCACCAGCAGAGCCCCCCAGCCCCAGCATTTT; CDR3aa: CATSRAPQPQHF
v_gene: TRBV12-3/TRBV12-4; j_gene: TRBJ2-3; d_gene: TRBD1; abundance: many; CDR3nt: TGTGCCACCCGGACAGGGGGAACAGATACGCAGTATTTT; CDR3aa: CATRTGGTDTQYF
v_gene: TRBV12-3/TRBV12-4; j_gene: TRBJ1-4; d_gene: TRBD1; abundance: many; CDR3nt: TGTGCCAGCAGCCCGGGACAGGGTGTCCAGGAAAAACTGTTTTTT; CDR3aa: CASSPGQGVQEKLFF
v_gene: TRBV7-8; j_gene: TRBJ1-1; d_gene: TRBD1; abundance: many; CDR3nt: TGTGCCAGCAGCCCTACAGGGGAAATGAACACTGAAGCTTTCTTT; CDR3aa: CASSPTGEMNTEAFF
v_gene: TRBV12-3/TRBV12-4; j_gene: TRBJ1-5; d_gene: NA; abundance: many; CDR3nt: TGTGCCAGCAGTTTACAGGGTTTGAATCAGCCCCAGCATTTT; CDR3aa: CASSLQGLNQPQHF
v_gene: TRBV2; j_gene: TRBJ2-4; d_gene: NA; abundance: NA; CDR3nt: TGTGCCAGCAGTGAACAGAGCATTCAGTACTTC; CDR3aa: CASSEQSIQYF
v_gene: TRBV7-3; j_gene: TRBJ2-1; d_gene: NA; abundance: many; CDR3nt: TGTGCCAGCAGCTCCGATGGGACCTCCTACAATGAGCAGTTCTTC; CDR3aa: CASSSDGTSYNEQFF
v_gene: TRBV6-1; j_gene: TRBJ2-2; d_gene: NA; abundance: many; CDR3nt: TGTGCCAGCAGCTCCGGGACCCCCACCGGGGAGCTGTTTTTT; CDR3aa: CASSSGTPTGELFF
v_gene: TRBV9; j_gene: TRBJ1-2; d_gene: NA; abundance: NA; CDR3nt: TGTGCCAGCAGCGGGTGGAGGGGGAACTATGGCTACACCTTC; CDR3aa: CASSGWRGNYGYTF
v_gene: TRBV29-1; j_gene: TRBJ1-4; d_gene: NA; abundance: many; CDR3nt: TGCAGCGTTCGAAACTCCGGGACCGGGAGGGGTAATGAAAAACTGTTTTTT; CDR3aa: CSVRNSGTGRGNEKLFF
v_gene: TRBV30; j_gene: TRBJ1-1; d_gene: TRBD1; abundance: many; CDR3nt: TGTGCCGCGACAGGGGTGAACACTGAAGCTTTCTTT; CDR3aa: CAATGVNTEAFF
v_gene: TRBV20-1; j_gene: TRBJ2-1; d_gene: TRBD2; abundance: few; CDR3nt: TGCAGTGCTGGGGTCTACGGGGGGGCCTCCCCTGAGCAGTTCTTC; CDR3aa: CSAGVYGGASPEQFF
v_gene: TRBV7-9; j_gene: TRBJ2-5; d_gene: NA; abundance: few; CDR3nt: TGTGCCAGCACCTTTAGCCAAGAGACCCAGTACTTC; CDR3aa: CASTFSQETQYF
v_gene: TRBV4-2; j_gene: TRBJ1-1; d_gene: NA; abundance: many; CDR3nt: TGTGCCAGCAGCCAAGAGTGGGGGGGGACTGAAGCTTTCTTT; CDR3aa: CASSQEWGGTEAFF
v_gene: TRBV5-1; j_gene: TRBJ2-3; d_gene: NA; abundance: many; CDR3nt: TGCGCCAGCAGCTTGGAGGGCGGCCTCTCCACAGATACGCAGTATTTT; CDR3aa: CASSLEGGLSTDTQYF
v_gene: TRBV7-3; j_gene: TRBJ2-5; d_gene: NA; abundance: NA; CDR3nt: TGTGCCAGCAGCTTAACAGCAGGGGTTGGTGGGGAGACCCAGTACTTC; CDR3aa: CASSLTAGVGGETQYF
v_gene: TRBV30; j_gene: TRBJ2-7; d_gene: NA; abundance: many; CDR3nt: TGTGCCTGGAGTAAAGGGTACGAGCAGTACTTC; CDR3aa: CAWSKGYEQYF
v_gene: TRBV12-3/TRBV12-4; j_gene: TRBJ2-5; d_gene: NA; abundance: many; CDR3nt: TGTGCCAGCAGTTTGGCAGAGCTTCAAGAGACCCAGTACTTC; CDR3aa: CASSLAELQETQYF
v_gene: TRBV29-1; j_gene: TRBJ2-3; d_gene: TRBD2; abundance: few; CDR3nt: TGCAGCGTTCAATATAGCGGGGGTACCGGAGATACGCAGTATTTT; CDR3aa: CSVQYSGGTGDTQYF
v_gene: TRBV6-5; j_gene: TRBJ2-7; d_gene: NA; abundance: few; CDR3nt: TGTGCCAGCAGTACCGACAGCGAGCAGTACTTC; CDR3aa: CASSTDSEQYF
v_gene: TRBV7-9; j_gene: TRBJ1-2; d_gene: NA; abundance: few; CDR3nt: TGTGCCAGCAGCTTAGAAGGATTTGGCTATGGCTACACCTTC; CDR3aa: CASSLEGFGYGYTF
v_gene: TRBV12-3/TRBV12-4; j_gene: TRBJ1-5; d_gene: NA; abundance: NA; CDR3nt: TGTGCCAGCAGCCAGGACGCTAGCAATCAGCCCCAGCATTTT; CDR3aa: CASSQDASNQPQHF
v_gene: TRBV15; j_gene: TRBJ2-4; d_gene: TRBD1; abundance: NA; CDR3nt: TGTGCCACCAGCAGAGGGGGTTCGACAGGGGAAGCCAAAAACATTCAGTACTTC; CDR3aa: CATSRGGSTGEAKNIQYF
v_gene: TRBV27; j_gene: TRBJ2-6; d_gene: TRBD2; abundance: few; CDR3nt: TGTGCCAGCAGTTTGGCGCGGGGGGCTGGGGCCAACGTCCTGACTTTC; CDR3aa: CASSLARGAGANVLTF
v_gene: TRBV4-2; j_gene: TRBJ2-2; d_gene: NA; abundance: many; CDR3nt: TGTGCCAGCAGCCAAGATGAGGCAGGGCTAAACACCGGGGAGCTGTTTTTT; CDR3aa: CASSQDEAGLNTGELFF
v_gene: TRBV4-2; j_gene: TRBJ2-2; d_gene: TRBD2; abundance: many; CDR3nt: TGTGCCAGCAGCCAAGACGGTAGCGGGGGGGCCGGGGAGCTGTTTTTT; CDR3aa: CASSQDGSGGAGELFF
v_gene: TRBV20-1; j_gene: TRBJ2-4; d_gene: TRBD2; abundance: many; CDR3nt: TGCAGTGCTAGAGATCCGGCGGGGGGCCCAAACATTCAGTACTTC; CDR3aa: CSARDPAGGPNIQYF
v_gene: TRBV3-1; j_gene: TRBJ1-6; d_gene: NA; abundance: many; CDR3nt: TGTGCCAGCAGCCAAGATCGGAGGAAAGGGCTCCGTTCACCCCTCCACTTT; CDR3aa: CASSQDRRKGLRSPLHF
v_gene: TRBV18; j_gene: TRBJ2-1; d_gene: NA; abundance: many; CDR3nt: TGTGCCAGCTCACAAGAAAAGGGGGACTACAATGAGCAGTTCTTC; CDR3aa: CASSQEKGDYNEQFF
v_gene: TRBV20-1; j_gene: TRBJ1-2; d_gene: NA; abundance: many; CDR3nt: TGCAGTGCTAGAGATAGACAGGGCTACACCTTC; CDR3aa: CSARDRQGYTF
v_gene: TRBV5-8; j_gene: TRBJ1-1; d_gene: NA; abundance: many; CDR3nt: TGTGCCAGCAGCCAACCTCCAGGCTTTGGTGGCACTGAAGCTTTCTTT; CDR3aa: CASSQPPGFGGTEAFF
v_gene: TRBV18; j_gene: TRBJ2-1; d_gene: NA; abundance: many; CDR3nt: TGTGCCAGCTCACCCTTCGGCAGCGGTGAGCAGTTCTTC; CDR3aa: CASSPFGSGEQFF